The 5 T cell receptor beta chains given below trace back to one sample, sequenced in a study of prognosis after radiotherapy for stage I lung cancer. The TCR beta CDR3 region was amplified from genomic DNA, with two rounds of multiplex PCR being used for the amplification. Gene-specific primers for each TRBV and TRBJ gene drove first-round PCR. MiXCR was run by TCRdb on the multiplex PCR reads, yielding one entry per CDR3 protein. The sample includes 10,000 to 15,000 distinct CDR3 sequences, 43% of them seen just once. The sample here was PBMCs, taken before or after stereotactic body radiation therapy (not recorded which). All receptors derive from a donor aged 50 or older with non-small cell lung cancer.

This clonotype was counted at least ten times. The rearrangement uses TRBV6-1 and TRBJ1-2; perhaps TRBD1 as D (6 bases). The CDR3 totals 13 residues. The V end lost 5 bases, the J end lost 5 bases, and 12 bases lay between the germline ends. Per germline, CDR1 MNHNS and CDR2 SASEGT. CDR3 DNA: TGTGCCAGCAGTCGGACAGAGATTTATGGCTACACCTTC. Protein sequence: CASSRTEIYGYTF.

Concerning this clonotype: In this CDR3 the conserved last residue, phenylalanine or tryptophan, is missing, so a read error is likely. The chain employs TRBV6-2 or TRBV6-3 and TRBJ2-7; TRBD2 matches 7 bases. The V segment lost 2 bases and the J segment 2 bases; nucleotides outside the gene matches: 6. This CDR3 spans 15 amino acids. Germline CDR1 and CDR2: MNHEY and SVGEGT. CDR3 residues: CASSYQPGGTYEQYL. CDR3 bases: TGTGCCAGCAGTTACCAACCGGGGGGAACCTACGAGCAGTACCTC.

This clonotype has ten or more counts. This rearrangement joins TRBV5-7 to TRBJ2-7, with D uncertain. TRBV5-7 is marked as an open reading frame, function uncertain. The V and J ends lost 0 bases and 2 bases respectively, with 12 bases between them. The CDR3 sequence is 15 residues long. The CDR3 reads CASSLAWQPPYEQYF. The CDR3 DNA reads as TGTGCCAGCAGCTTGGCATGGCAGCCCCCCTACGAGCAGTACTTC.

The table lists this clonotype with many counts. The chain links TRBV18 to TRBJ2-1; 11 bases map to TRBD2. Trimming took 10 bases from V and 4 from J; bases not matched to a gene: 6. The germline gives CDR1 KGHSH, CDR2 LQKENI. The CDR3 runs to 14 residues. CDR3 region: CATLAGGRYNEQFF. The CDR3 bases are TGTGCCACCCTAGCGGGGGGCCGTTACAATGAGCAGTTCTTC.

This clonotype was picked up many times. The chain links TRBV18 to TRBJ1-2; maybe TRBD1 (6 bases). V dropped 6 bases and J dropped 6 bases, with 20 bases sitting between them. Germline V CDR1 and CDR2: KGHSH, LQKENI. The CDR3 length is 15 residues. CDR3 region: CASSPLRGVGDGYTF. The CDR3 DNA is TGTGCCAGCTCCCCCCTCAGGGGAGTTGGGGATGGCTACACCTTC.